The entry below gives a single T cell receptor (beta chain) sequence along with its context. The data stem from a study of shared clonotypes between healthy human individuals. For each subset, genomic DNA was distributed in equal portions over several immunoSEQ plates. Data came from immunoSEQ multiplex PCR; TCRdb stores just in-frame clones and leaves some out. In the table there are approximately 980,000 clones, less than 85% of which are singletons. With 1 base removed from V and 4 bases from J, the gap between germline ends came to 14 bases. Germline V gene data show CDR1 as MNHNS and CDR2 as SASEGT. The CDR3 has 16 amino acids. It was into CD45RA+ naive and CD45RA-negative memory subsets that the CD4+ cells were split.

The chain is built from TRBV6-1 and TRBJ2-4, with D perhaps matching TRBD1 or TRBD2 (5 bases each). The specimen was memory CD4+ T cells sorted from blood. Regarding subset: CD45RA-negative fraction. This clonotype was sampled from a young man in good health. The CDR3 DNA reads TGTGCCAGCAGTGAAGGGGGGTGGAAGGGAAAAAACATTCAGTACTTC. It codes for CASSEGGWKGKNIQYF.